This paragraph reports one TCR beta chain. Its antigen is currently unknown. CDR1 and CDR2 from the germline V gene are SGHNT and YENEEA. The CDR3 is 12 amino acids. V lost 3 bases and J lost 2, with 4 bases in between. Profiling relied on immunoSEQ multiplex PCR, and the TCRdb table lists in-frame clones only, not all of them. The table includes about 160,000 clones, 94% detected once. This sample is part of a study of T cell responses to AZD1222 COVID-19 vaccine. Study-level points and caveats: Increases in Spike-specific TCR breadth and depth were seen after two AZD1222 doses. Clonal diversity may have been underestimated in mostly white British donors. Mapped onto spike, vaccine-associated CD4 TCRs spanned it and were dominant at 160-218 and 743-854.

The TCR comes from an adult who received the AZD1222 COVID-19 vaccine. The sample consisted of peripheral blood, taken 28 days after the second AZD1222 dose. The chain links TRBV11-3 to TRBJ1-1; D remains unclear. The CDR3 nucleotides are TGTGCCAGCAGCTTCGGCAACACTGAAGCTTTCTTT. It yields the protein CASSFGNTEAFF. The full variable domain, with the rest looked up from reference TRBV11-3 and TRBJ1-1, is EAGVVQSPRYKIIEKKQPVAFWCNPISGHNTLYWYLQNLGQGPELLIRYENEEAVDDSQLPKDRFSAERLKGVDSTLKIQPAELGDSAVYLCASSFGNTEAFFGQGTRLTVV.